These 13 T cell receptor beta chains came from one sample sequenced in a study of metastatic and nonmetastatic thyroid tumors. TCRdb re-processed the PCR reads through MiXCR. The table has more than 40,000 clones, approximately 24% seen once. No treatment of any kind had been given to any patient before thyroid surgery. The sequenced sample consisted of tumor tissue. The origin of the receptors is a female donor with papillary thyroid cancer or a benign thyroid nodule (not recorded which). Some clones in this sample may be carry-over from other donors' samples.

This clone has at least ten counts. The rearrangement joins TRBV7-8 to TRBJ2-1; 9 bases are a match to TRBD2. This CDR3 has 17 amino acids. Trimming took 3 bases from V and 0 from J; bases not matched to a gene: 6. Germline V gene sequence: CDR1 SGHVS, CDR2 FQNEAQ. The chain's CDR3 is CASSFDSGGYSYNEQFF. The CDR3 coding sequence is TGTGCCAGCAGCTTTGATAGCGGGGGTTACTCCTACAATGAGCAGTTCTTC.

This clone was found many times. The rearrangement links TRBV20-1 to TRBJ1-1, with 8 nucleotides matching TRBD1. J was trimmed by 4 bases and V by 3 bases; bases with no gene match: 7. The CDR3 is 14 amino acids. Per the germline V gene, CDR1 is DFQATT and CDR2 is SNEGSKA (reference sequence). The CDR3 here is CSASLRGRVTEAFF. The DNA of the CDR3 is TGCAGTGCTAGCCTCAGGGGGCGGGTCACTGAAGCTTTCTTT.

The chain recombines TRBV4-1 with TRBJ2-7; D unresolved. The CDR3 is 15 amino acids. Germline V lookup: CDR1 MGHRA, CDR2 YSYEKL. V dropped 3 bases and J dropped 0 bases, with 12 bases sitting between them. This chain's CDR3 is CASSQTDTSSYEQYF. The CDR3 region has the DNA TGCGCCAGCAGCCAGACCGACACCAGCTCCTACGAGCAGTACTTC.

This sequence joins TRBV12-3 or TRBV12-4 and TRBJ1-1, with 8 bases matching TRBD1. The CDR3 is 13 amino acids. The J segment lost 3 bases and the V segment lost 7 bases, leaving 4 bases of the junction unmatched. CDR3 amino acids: CASTDRGDTEAFF. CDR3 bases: TGTGCCAGCACCGACAGGGGTGACACTGAAGCTTTCTTT.

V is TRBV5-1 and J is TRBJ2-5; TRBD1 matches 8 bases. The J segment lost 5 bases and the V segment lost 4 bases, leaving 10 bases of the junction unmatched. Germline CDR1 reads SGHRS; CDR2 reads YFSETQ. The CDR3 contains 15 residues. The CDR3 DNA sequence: TGCGCCAGCAGCAGAACAGGGGGAACTCAGGAGACCCAGTACTTC. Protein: CASSRTGGTQETQYF.

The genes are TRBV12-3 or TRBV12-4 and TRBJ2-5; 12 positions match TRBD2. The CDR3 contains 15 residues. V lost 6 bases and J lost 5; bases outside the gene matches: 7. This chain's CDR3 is CASSRLGTSGETQYF. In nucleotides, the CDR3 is TGTGCCAGCAGCAGGCTCGGGACTAGCGGGGAGACCCAGTACTTC.

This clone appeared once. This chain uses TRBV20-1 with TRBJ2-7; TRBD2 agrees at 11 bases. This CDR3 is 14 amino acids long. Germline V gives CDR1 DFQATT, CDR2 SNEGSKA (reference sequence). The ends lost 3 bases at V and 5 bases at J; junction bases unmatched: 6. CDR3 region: CSASTSGSIDEQYF. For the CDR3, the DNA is TGCAGTGCTAGCACTAGCGGGAGTATTGACGAGCAGTACTTC.

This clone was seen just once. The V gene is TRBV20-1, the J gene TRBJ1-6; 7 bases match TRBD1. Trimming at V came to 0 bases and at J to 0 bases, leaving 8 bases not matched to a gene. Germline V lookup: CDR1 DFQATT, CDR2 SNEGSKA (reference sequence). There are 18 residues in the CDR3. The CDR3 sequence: CSARDLGGQSSYNSPLHF. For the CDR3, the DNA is TGCAGTGCTAGAGATTTAGGGGGACAGAGCTCCTATAATTCACCCCTCCACTTT.

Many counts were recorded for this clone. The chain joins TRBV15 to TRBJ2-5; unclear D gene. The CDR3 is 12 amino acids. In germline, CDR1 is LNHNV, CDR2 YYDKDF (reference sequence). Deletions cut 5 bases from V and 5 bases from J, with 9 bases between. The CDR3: CATSPRPETQYF. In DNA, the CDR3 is TGTGCCACCAGCCCACGACCGGAGACCCAGTACTTC.

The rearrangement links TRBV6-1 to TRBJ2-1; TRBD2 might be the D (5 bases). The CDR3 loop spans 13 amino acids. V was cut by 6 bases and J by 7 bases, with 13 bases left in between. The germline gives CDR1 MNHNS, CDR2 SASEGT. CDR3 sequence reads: CASSTKPGNEQFF. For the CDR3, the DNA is TGTGCCAGCAGCACCAAACCGGGGAATGAGCAGTTCTTC.

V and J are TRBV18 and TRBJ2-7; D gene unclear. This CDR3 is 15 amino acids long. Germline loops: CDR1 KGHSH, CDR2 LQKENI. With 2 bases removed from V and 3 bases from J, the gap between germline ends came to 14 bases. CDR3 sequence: CASSPVGLLYYEQYF. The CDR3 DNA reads TGTGCCAGCTCACCAGTAGGTCTTCTTTACTACGAGCAGTACTTC. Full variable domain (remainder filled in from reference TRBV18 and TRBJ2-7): NAGVMQNPRHLVRRRGQEARLRCSPMKGHSHVYWYRQLPEEGLKFMVYLQKENIIDESGMPKERFSAEFPKEGPSILRIQQVVRGDSAAYFCASSPVGLLYYEQYFGPGTRLTVT.

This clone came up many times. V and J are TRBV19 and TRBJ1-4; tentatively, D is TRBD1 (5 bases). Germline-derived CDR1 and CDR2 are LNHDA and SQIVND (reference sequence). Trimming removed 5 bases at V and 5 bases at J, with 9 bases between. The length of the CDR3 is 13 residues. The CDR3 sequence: CASSRQLNEKLFF. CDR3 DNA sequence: TGTGCCAGTAGTCGACAGTTAAATGAAAAACTGTTTTTT.

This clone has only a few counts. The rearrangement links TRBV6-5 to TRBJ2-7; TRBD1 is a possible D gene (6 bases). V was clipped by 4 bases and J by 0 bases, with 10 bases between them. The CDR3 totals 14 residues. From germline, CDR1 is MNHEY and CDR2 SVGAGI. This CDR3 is CASSLGGGSYEQYF. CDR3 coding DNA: TGTGCCAGCAGTTTAGGGGGTGGCTCCTACGAGCAGTACTTC.